Sequencing of this T cell receptor (beta chain) was carried out in a study of blood T cells in healthy people across ages. Turning to the study itself: Capture by template switching was about one barcoded beta molecule per two T cells.

Alongside a J-beta primer mix, a sample-barcoded 5' primer served in a second PCR lasting about 7 to 12 cycles. A single record per CDR3 protein comes from TCRdb applying MiXCR to the 5' RACE reads. Here the sample spans fewer than 800,000 distinct CDR3 sequences, 20% to 25% being singletons. The study isolated at least 6.5 million PBMCs from each sample. Worth noting for this clonotype: Antigen specificity is unknown.

CDR1 MNHEY and CDR2 SVGAGI come from the germline V gene. The CDR3 has 13 residues. Trimming shortened V by 7 bases and J by 7 bases, and 14 bases separated the two germline ends. General study points: Naive T cell percentage showed a strong correlation with the diversity of TCR beta.

The sample also formed part of further work on T cells of mothers and their children.

This chain links TRBV6-5 with TRBJ2-1; D may be TRBD2 (7 bases). Sequencing was performed on blood. This sequence was found in a boy under 18 in good health. The CDR3 spells CASKWGGANEQFF. Here the CDR3 DNA reads TGTGCCAGCAAATGGGGGGGGGCGAATGAGCAGTTCTTC.